This passage covers 20 T cell receptor beta chains from one sample sequenced in a study of T cell changes during pregnancy in multiple sclerosis. Libraries were prepared by immunoSEQ multiplex PCR; TCRdb keeps only in-frame clonotypes and omits some of them. The sample has about 38,000 clones; around 92% are singletons. Specimen: CD8+ T cells from peripheral blood mononuclear cells, collected in the second trimester of pregnancy. These receptors were taken from a female donor with multiple sclerosis, enrolled in a pregnancy study.

The gene calls are TRBV7-2 and TRBJ2-7; 7 bases map to TRBD2. The J segment lost 2 bases and the V segment lost 5 bases, leaving 6 bases of the junction unmatched. This CDR3 is built from 14 residues. Germline V gives CDR1 SGHTA, CDR2 FQGNSA. CDR3 region: CASSPQRGPYEQYF. The CDR3 DNA is TGTGCCAGCAGCCCCCAGCGGGGACCCTACGAGCAGTACTTC.

V and J are TRBV6-4 and TRBJ1-4; D possibly corresponds to TRBD1 (6 bases). Germline CDR1 and CDR2: MRHNA and SNTAGT. Trimming took 0 bases from V and 6 from J, leaving 14 bases between them. There are 16 residues in the CDR3. The CDR3 here is CASSDSGRGADEKLFF. In nucleotides, the CDR3 is TGTGCCAGCAGTGACTCCGGGAGGGGGGCGGATGAAAAACTGTTTTTT.

The V and J genes are TRBV7-3 and TRBJ2-3; 9 bases match TRBD2. The germline V gene encodes CDR1 SGHTA and CDR2 FQGTGA. CDR3 size: 15 residues. The trim removed 1 base at V and 4 bases at J, leaving 3 bases unmatched. This CDR3 is CASSLIAGGPDTQYF. The CDR3, as DNA: TGTGCCAGCAGCTTAATCGCGGGGGGGCCAGATACGCAGTATTTT.

The chain recombines TRBV21-1 with TRBJ1-2; the table's D call, TRBD1, has no DNA check behind it. TRBV21-1 constitutes a pseudogene. The CDR3 runs to 13 residues. The CDR3 DNA follows: TGTGCCAGCCGCCCGGGACAAAAAGGTGGCTACACCTTC. It codes for CASRPGQKGGYTF.

J is TRBJ1-2 and V is TRBV29-1; D may be TRBD1 (5 bases). The germline CDR1 and CDR2 sequences are SQVTM and ANQGSEA. V was trimmed by 2 bases and J by 4 bases, leaving 14 bases between them. The CDR3 consists of 14 residues. The CDR3 region is CSVETGQATYGYTF. The CDR3 coding sequence is TGCAGCGTTGAAACTGGACAAGCTACCTATGGCTACACCTTC.

The chain carries TRBV27 and TRBJ2-1; 8 nucleotides match TRBD1. The CDR3 runs to 14 residues. The ends lost 9 bases at V and 5 bases at J; junction bases unmatched: 9. CDR1 and CDR2 (germline): MNHEY, SMNVEV (reference sequence). The CDR3 loop is CASQGADSNNEQFF. CDR3 DNA sequence: TGTGCCAGTCAGGGGGCGGACAGTAACAATGAGCAGTTCTTC.

This sequence joins TRBV5-1 and TRBJ2-2; TRBD1 matches at 10 bases. This CDR3 has 20 residues. Germline V lookup: CDR1 SGHRS, CDR2 YFSETQ. V lost 0 bases and J lost 5; bases outside the gene matches: 16. CDR3 bases: TGCGCCAGCAGCTTGGGAAGGGACAGGGGCTTTGCCCCTCTAACCGGGGAGCTGTTTTTT. Its translation: CASSLGRDRGFAPLTGELFF.

The chain has TRBV6-6 and TRBJ2-1; 8 bases agree with TRBD1. CDR3 size: 12 residues. The J segment lost 9 bases and the V segment lost 10 bases, leaving 8 bases of the junction unmatched. The germline V gene has CDR1 MNHNY and CDR2 SVGAGI (reference sequence). The CDR3 coding sequence is TGTGCCACGGGACAGGTCGAAGCTGAGCAGTTCTTC. Protein product: CATGQVEAEQFF.

This chain connects TRBV10-3 to TRBJ1-5; the match to TRBD1 covers 9 bases. After removal of 6 bases from V and 8 bases from J, the junction contained 14 bases not matched to a gene. CDR3 length: 16 residues. CDR1 is ENHRY, CDR2 SYGVKD, per germline. Written as DNA, the CDR3 is TGTGCCATCAGGGGAGGACAGGGGCAATATAGGGAGCCCCAGCATTTT. Amino acid sequence: CAIRGGQGQYREPQHF.

This sequence joins TRBV19 and TRBJ1-3; D might be TRBD1 (6 bases). Trimming cost V 4 bases and J 1 base, with 11 bases left between them. CDR1 is LNHDA, CDR2 SQIVND, per germline (reference sequence). The CDR3 sequence is 15 residues long. The CDR3 coding sequence is TGTGCCAGTAGTAGAGGGACACTGTCTGGAAACACCATATATTTT. Translated, it gives CASSRGTLSGNTIYF.

The V call is TRBV27, the J call TRBJ2-3, with TRBD2 matching over 9 bases. CDR3 size: 16 residues. V was clipped by 3 bases and J by 0 bases; unmatched bases: 4. Germline V gene sequence: CDR1 MNHEY, CDR2 SMNVEV (reference sequence). CDR3 region: CASSFLAGTSTDTQYF. The CDR3 coding sequence is TGTGCCAGCAGTTTCCTAGCGGGGACCAGCACAGATACGCAGTATTTT.

This chain joins TRBV5-6 and TRBJ2-1, with D perhaps TRBD2 (5 bases). Trimming cost V 2 bases and J 0 bases, with 6 bases left between them. The CDR3 is 14 amino acids. Germline assignment: CDR1 SGHDT and CDR2 YYEEEE. The CDR3 reads CASSFRGSYNEQFF. CDR3 coding DNA: TGTGCCAGCAGCTTCCGGGGCTCCTACAATGAGCAGTTCTTC.

The rearrangement uses TRBV11-3 and TRBJ2-7; D may be TRBD2 (6 bases). This CDR3 comprises 15 residues. The V end was cut by 1 base, the J end by 2 bases, with 12 bases between. Germline assignment: CDR1 SGHNT and CDR2 YENEEA. CDR3 sequence (DNA): TGTGCCAGCAGCTTAGGTCCGGGAGTCCCCTACGAGCAGTACTTC. Its protein product is CASSLGPGVPYEQYF.

The chain couples TRBV23-1 to TRBJ2-3; no clear D. TRBV23-1 is recorded as an ORF, its role being uncertain. The V and J ends lost 0 bases and 3 bases respectively, with 7 bases between them. The CDR3 extends over 14 amino acids. The CDR3: CASSQSNNTDTQYF. The DNA of the CDR3 is TGCGCCAGCAGTCAATCAAACAATACAGATACGCAGTATTTT.

The chain employs TRBV9 and TRBJ2-1; D uncertain. Trimming stripped 0 bases from V and 8 bases from J, with 6 bases between. Germline loops: CDR1 SGDLS, CDR2 YYNGEE. This CDR3 spans 12 amino acids. CDR3 amino acids: CASSVAGDEQFF. As DNA, the CDR3 is TGTGCCAGCAGCGTAGCCGGAGATGAGCAGTTCTTC.

In this sample, this clone turned up a few times. The chain employs TRBV6-4 and TRBJ2-3, with 12 bases fitting TRBD2. V gave up 5 bases and J gave up 4 bases; unmatched junction bases: 7. The CDR3 spans 16 residues. Germline V CDR1 and CDR2: MRHNA, SNTAGT. The CDR3 nucleotides read TGTGCCAGCAGTCCCTCTTCTAGCGGGGGGGCAGATACGCAGTATTTT. Amino acid sequence: CASSPSSSGGADTQYF.

V is TRBV27 and J is TRBJ1-2; D gene uncertain. Trimming left V 2 bases short and J 2 bases short, with 15 bases between. This CDR3 spans 16 amino acids. CDR1 is MNHEY and CDR2 is SMNVEV in the germline V gene (reference sequence). CDR3 sequence reads: CASSLNSGYSNYGYTF. Here the CDR3 DNA reads TGTGCCAGCAGTTTAAATTCCGGGTACTCAAACTATGGCTACACCTTC.

The chain uses TRBV19 and TRBJ1-1, with 8 bases aligning to TRBD1. V lost 4 bases, J lost 6 bases, and 7 bases stayed unmatched. The CDR3 sequence is 14 residues long. Germline V CDR1 and CDR2: LNHDA, SQIVND (reference sequence). CDR3 loop: CASSTTRDRPEAFF. The CDR3 nucleotides are TGTGCCAGTAGTACAACCCGGGACAGGCCTGAAGCTTTCTTT.

The rearrangement links TRBV5-1 to TRBJ1-1; D perhaps matches TRBD1 (5 bases). The V end was cut by 3 bases, the J end by 4 bases, with 10 bases between. Germline V CDR1 and CDR2: SGHRS, YFSETQ. The CDR3 loop spans 13 amino acids. The CDR3 sequence: CASSSLGGTEAFF. CDR3 nucleotide sequence: TGCGCCAGCAGCTCACTCGGGGGCACTGAAGCTTTCTTT.

The chain carries TRBV28 and TRBJ1-2; D not resolved. Trimming removed 2 bases from V and 0 bases from J, with 7 bases in between. CDR1 and CDR2 (germline): MDHEN, SYDVKM. The CDR3 has 14 amino acids. DNA for the CDR3: TGTGCCAGCAGTTTAATCCCGTCTAACTATGGCTACACCTTC. Translating it yields CASSLIPSNYGYTF.